These 30 T cell receptor beta chains were sequenced from one sample in a study of blood T cell repertoires in COVID-19. Sequencing used immunoSEQ multiplex PCR; TCRdb keeps in-frame clones, though not all of them. This repertoire shows roughly 500,000 clones, around 85% found once; its top ten account for 8% to 9.5%. What was sequenced was PBMCs or T cells enriched from blood (not recorded which). These receptors were taken from a woman aged 60-70 years who had recovered from COVID-19.

V usage is TRBV11-3 and J usage is TRBJ1-1; 8 nucleotides line up with TRBD1. Germline loops: CDR1 SGHNT, CDR2 YENEEA. CDR3 length: 13 amino acids. The V and J ends lost 4 bases and 8 bases, in that order; junction bases with no gene match: 6. The CDR3: CASSSDRAGEAFF. The CDR3 nucleotides are TGTGCCAGCAGCTCGGACAGGGCGGGAGAAGCTTTCTTT.

The chain recombines TRBV28 with TRBJ2-7; 11 bases map to TRBD2. CDR3 length: 15 amino acids. J gave up 3 bases and V 5 bases, and 6 bases lay outside the gene matches. Germline V gene lookup returns CDR1 MDHEN and CDR2 SYDVKM. In DNA form, the CDR3 reads TGTGCCAGCAGTCCTACTAGCGGGGGCCTCTACGAGCAGTACTTC. As protein: CASSPTSGGLYEQYF.

The rearrangement uses TRBV11-2 and TRBJ1-1; tentative D call: TRBD1 (5 bases). The CDR3 loop spans 14 amino acids. The V gene's germline CDR1 is SGHAT and CDR2 FQNNGV. The germline V and J ends were trimmed by 5 bases and 5 bases, with 15 bases remaining between them. The CDR3 region has the DNA TGTGCCAGCAGCCTAGGCGGGGCGGCGACTGAAGCTTTCTTT. Its protein is CASSLGGAATEAFF.

The chain combines TRBV7-2 with TRBJ2-3; TRBD1 matches 7 bases. The germline V gene has CDR1 SGHTA and CDR2 FQGNSA. The CDR3 is made up of 15 amino acids. With V trimmed by 5 bases and J by 2 bases, 7 bases remained unmatched. The CDR3 region is CASSPKGASTDTQYF. CDR3 DNA sequence: TGTGCCAGCAGCCCGAAGGGGGCGTCCACAGATACGCAGTATTTT.

The rearrangement links TRBV5-1 to TRBJ1-2, with 12 bases identical to TRBD1. CDR3 length: 16 residues. The germline V gene encodes CDR1 SGHRS and CDR2 YFSETQ. The J segment lost 3 bases and the V segment lost 0 bases, leaving 3 bases of the junction unmatched. Written as DNA, the CDR3 is TGCGCCAGCAGCTTGGTAGGGACAGGGGGCGACTATGGCTACACCTTC. It translates to CASSLVGTGGDYGYTF.

This clone was counted between two and nine times. Within the sample, other DNA sequences also encode this same CDR3. The chain employs TRBV11-2 and TRBJ1-1; D uncertain. V was pared by 3 bases and J by 5 bases, with 7 bases between. CDR3 length equals 12 residues. Germline V lookup: CDR1 SGHAT, CDR2 FQNNGV. CDR3 sequence reads: CASSFSGTEAFF. CDR3 in DNA: TGTGCCAGCAGCTTTAGCGGGACTGAAGCTTTCTTT. The full variable domain, in which reference TRBV11-2 and TRBJ1-1 provide the parts outside the CDR3, is EAGVAQSPRYKIIEKRQSVAFWCNPISGHATLYWYQQILGQGPKLLIQFQNNGVVDDSQLPKDRFSAERLKGVDSTLKIQPAKLEDSAVYLCASSFSGTEAFFGQGTRLTVV.

This chain uses TRBV6-5 with TRBJ1-1; 7 bases match TRBD1. There are 14 residues in the CDR3. CDR1 MNHEY and CDR2 SVGAGI come from the germline V gene. Germline trimming cut 8 bases from V and 4 bases from J; bases unmatched to any gene: 10. CDR3 DNA sequence: TGTGCCAGCGAGAGACAGGGTGGAGGCACTGAAGCTTTCTTT. Protein product: CASERQGGGTEAFF.

The gene calls are TRBV3-1 (or the pseudogene TRBV3-2) and TRBJ1-1, with D possibly matching TRBD1 (6 bases). Germline lookup yields CDR1 LGHDT and CDR2 YNNKEL (reference sequence). The CDR3 spans 12 residues. Between the trimmed V and J ends, which lost 3 bases and 9 bases, there was a span of 11 bases. The chain's CDR3 is CASSHSGTQAFF. In DNA, the CDR3 is TGTGCCAGCAGCCATTCCGGGACACAAGCTTTCTTT.

V is TRBV2 and J is TRBJ2-2, with 11 bases that match TRBD2. CDR3 size: 19 residues. V shed 5 bases and J 4 bases; nucleotides not matched to a gene: 15. Germline V gene lookup returns CDR1 SNHLY and CDR2 FYNNEI. In nucleotides, the CDR3 is TGTGCCAGCAGTCCTCAGACTAGCGGGGTGACCGGAAGCACCGGGGAGCTGTTTTTT. Its protein is CASSPQTSGVTGSTGELFF. The full variable domain, its missing parts supplied by reference TRBV2 and TRBJ2-2, is EPEVTQTPSHQVTQMGQEVILRCVPISNHLYFYWYRQILGQKVEFLVSFYNNEISEKSEIFDDQFSVERPDGSNFTLKIRSTKLEDSAMYFCASSPQTSGVTGSTGELFFGEGSRLTVL.

This chain links TRBV12-3 or TRBV12-4 with TRBJ1-1; D ambiguous. V dropped 3 bases and J dropped 1 base, with 6 bases sitting between them. CDR3 size: 13 residues. The CDR3 region is CASSLLRNTEAFF. The CDR3 DNA follows: TGTGCCAGCAGTTTGTTGCGGAACACTGAAGCTTTCTTT.

The chain is built from TRBV30 and TRBJ1-5; perhaps TRBD1 as D (5 bases). The CDR3 has 16 amino acids. Looked up from germline, CDR1 is GTSNPN and CDR2 is SVGIG (reference sequence). The V and J ends lost 3 bases and 1 base respectively, with 16 bases between them. As DNA, the CDR3 is TGTGCCTGGAGGGGGAAGGGGTTGCCGAGCAATCAGCCCCAGCATTTT. It encodes CAWRGKGLPSNQPQHF.

The V call is TRBV5-4, the J call TRBJ1-6; D not resolved. Per the germline V gene, CDR1 is SGHNT and CDR2 is YYREEE (reference sequence). The CDR3 length is 14 residues. Trimming removed 6 bases at V and 0 bases at J, with 7 bases between. CDR3 sequence reads: CASKEFSYNSPLHF. In DNA form, the CDR3 reads TGTGCCAGCAAGGAGTTCTCCTATAATTCACCCCTCCACTTT. The variable domain in full, with the rest retrieved from reference TRBV5-4 and TRBJ1-6, is ETGVTQSPTHLIKTRGQQVTLRCSSQSGHNTVSWYQQALGQGPQFIFQYYREEENGRGNFPPRFSGLQFPNYSSELNVNALELDDSALYLCASKEFSYNSPLHFGNGTRLTVT.

This clone was counted only a few times. Other DNA sequences from this sample encode an identical CDR3 as well. The chain employs TRBV2 and TRBJ1-1; TRBD1 matches 9 bases. This CDR3 contains 14 residues. The V segment lost 6 bases and the J segment 0 bases; nucleotides outside the gene matches: 2. The germline V gene encodes CDR1 SNHLY and CDR2 FYNNEI. CDR3 DNA sequence: TGTGCCAGCAGCGGACAGGGGATGAACACTGAAGCTTTCTTT. It is translated as CASSGQGMNTEAFF.

V gene TRBV9 combines with J gene TRBJ2-7; TRBD2 agrees at 7 bases. CDR1 is SGDLS and CDR2 is YYNGEE in the germline V gene. Trimming cost V 0 bases and J 3 bases; bases outside gene matches: 6. The CDR3 sequence is 15 residues long. CDR3 DNA: TGTGCCAGCAGCGTAGGGGGAGGGGTGGACTACGAGCAGTACTTC. Translation: CASSVGGGVDYEQYF.

The V and J genes are TRBV6-5 and TRBJ1-6; a possible D gene is TRBD1 (5 bases). Trimming stripped 0 bases from V and 8 bases from J, with 14 bases between. Looked up from germline, CDR1 is MNHEY and CDR2 is SVGAGI. CDR3 size: 16 residues. CDR3 region: CASSYSTVGAHSPLHF. The CDR3, as DNA: TGTGCCAGCAGTTACTCGACGGTAGGGGCACATTCACCCCTCCACTTT.

The rearrangement links TRBV18 to TRBJ1-1; 7 nucleotides align to TRBD1. Germline V gives CDR1 KGHSH, CDR2 LQKENI. V dropped 6 bases and J dropped 5; count of bases not matched to a gene: 12. CDR3 length: 15 amino acids. CDR3 sequence: CASSLDRAGGTEAFF. In DNA, the CDR3 is TGTGCCAGCTCCCTTGACAGGGCGGGGGGAACTGAAGCTTTCTTT.

This clone appeared a few times. Other DNA sequences from this sample encode an identical CDR3 as well. The CDR3 reads CASSQGQNYGYTF. The CDR3 nucleotides read TGTGCCAGCAGCCAAGGACAGAACTATGGCTACACCTTC. The chain links TRBV14 to TRBJ1-2; D possibly corresponds to TRBD1 (5 bases). Trimming left V 1 base short and J 2 bases short, with 5 bases between. Germline CDR1 is SGHDN and CDR2 is FVKESK. The CDR3 loop spans 13 amino acids.

This clone was seen just once. The CDR3 sequence: CAWSATAGQGGWNEQFF. The CDR3 DNA reads as TGTGCCTGGAGTGCAACCGCGGGACAGGGGGGATGGAATGAGCAGTTCTTC. V gene TRBV30 combines with J gene TRBJ2-1; TRBD1 matches 11 bases. The J segment lost 7 bases and the V segment lost 1 base, leaving 12 bases of the junction unmatched. CDR1 GTSNPN and CDR2 SVGIG come from the germline V gene (reference sequence). The CDR3 is 17 amino acids. The variable domain in full, with the rest retrieved from reference TRBV30 and TRBJ2-1, is SQTIHQWPATLVQPVGSPLSLECTVEGTSNPNLYWYRQAAGRGLQLLFYSVGIGQISSEVPQNLSASRPQDRQFILSSKKLLLSDSGFYLCAWSATAGQGGWNEQFFGPGTRLTVL.

The chain uses TRBV5-3 and TRBJ2-7; 8 bases agree with TRBD2. TRBV5-3 is classed as an ORF, of uncertain function. This CDR3 is 20 amino acids long. V shed 4 bases, J shed 3 bases, and the junction held 24 bases outside the gene matches. DNA for the CDR3: TGTGCCAGAAGCCCCCAACTCACAGCGGGGGCTACTTGGGTATTCTACGAGCAGTACTTC. Its protein is CARSPQLTAGATWVFYEQYF.

The gene calls are TRBV27 and TRBJ2-3, with D tentatively TRBD1 (5 bases). The CDR3 runs 15 residues. Trimming took off 2 bases at V and 3 bases at J, with 12 bases between the two ends. Germline CDR1 MNHEY, CDR2 SMNVEV (reference sequence). CDR3 amino acids: CASSLAGCGTDTQYF. CDR3 bases: TGTGCCAGCAGTTTAGCAGGGTGTGGTACAGATACGCAGTATTTT.

V is TRBV18 and J is TRBJ2-7; perhaps TRBD2 as D (5 bases). CDR3 size: 13 residues. Germline V gene sequence: CDR1 KGHSH, CDR2 LQKENI. Trimming cost V 4 bases and J 5 bases, with 12 bases left between them. The DNA of the CDR3 is TGTGCCAGCTCACAGGTCGCGGGCGACGAGCAGTACGTC. This codes for CASSQVAGDEQYV.

The chain joins TRBV9 to TRBJ2-2; no reliable D call. Germline V gene lookup returns CDR1 SGDLS and CDR2 YYNGEE. V was clipped by 0 bases and J by 6 bases, with 6 bases between them. This CDR3 comprises 13 residues. CDR3 residues: CASSVGNSGELFF. The DNA for the CDR3 is TGTGCCAGCAGCGTAGGAAACTCCGGGGAGCTGTTTTTT.

V usage is TRBV28 and J usage is TRBJ1-2; no firm D call. V was pared by 5 bases and J by 6 bases, with 16 bases between. Per the germline V gene, CDR1 is MDHEN and CDR2 is SYDVKM. The CDR3 sequence is 14 residues long. This CDR3 reads CASSTRTGIHGYTF. The CDR3 coding sequence is TGTGCCAGCAGTACTCGTACGGGGATACATGGCTACACCTTC.

The sample holds a few counts of this clone. This chain connects TRBV27 to TRBJ1-5; D call uncertain. V was pared by 1 base and J by 6 bases, with 7 bases between. The CDR3 extends over 13 amino acids. Germline V gives CDR1 MNHEY, CDR2 SMNVEV (reference sequence). The CDR3 loop reads CASSLYFGQPQHF. The CDR3 bases are TGTGCCAGCAGTTTATACTTCGGTCAGCCCCAGCATTTT.

V gene TRBV7-9 combines with J gene TRBJ2-2, with D maybe TRBD2 (6 bases). Trimming shortened V by 5 bases and J by 1 base, and 8 bases separated the two germline ends. The CDR3 contains 14 residues. Germline CDR1 SEHNR, CDR2 FQNEAQ (reference sequence). The CDR3 DNA sequence: TGTGCCAGCAGCCGTAGCGGGAACACCGGGGAGCTGTTTTTT. Its protein product is CASSRSGNTGELFF.

V is TRBV9 and J is TRBJ2-3, with a weak D call TRBD2 (6 bases). Trimming cost V 3 bases and J 7 bases, with 18 bases left between them. The CDR3 covers 15 residues. In germline, CDR1 is SGDLS, CDR2 YYNGEE. The CDR3 bases are TGTGCCAGCAGCGAGGCGGGGTCCATACGAAATACGCAGTATTTT. This sequence encodes CASSEAGSIRNTQYF.

This chain connects TRBV6-6 to TRBJ2-3; 10 positions match TRBD2. Germline V gives CDR1 MNHNY, CDR2 SVGAGI (reference sequence). The V and J ends lost 5 bases and 5 bases, in that order; junction bases with no gene match: 19. This CDR3 has 19 residues. CDR3 coding DNA: TGTGCCAGCAGTCCCCCCTGGGGTCCTAGCGGGGGAAGGGGAGATACGCAGTATTTT. Translation: CASSPPWGPSGGRGDTQYF.

V usage is TRBV5-4 and J usage is TRBJ2-5; 16 positions agree with TRBD2. The CDR3 is 17 amino acids. Trimming at V came to 0 bases and at J to 3 bases, leaving 2 bases not matched to a gene. The germline V gene has CDR1 SGHNT and CDR2 YYREEE (reference sequence). The CDR3 DNA sequence: TGTGCCAGCAGCTTGGCGGGACTAGCGGGGGGGGAAGAGACCCAGTACTTC. This encodes CASSLAGLAGGEETQYF.

The chain carries TRBV5-1 and TRBJ2-4, with D possibly TRBD2 on 7 matching bases. V was cut by 4 bases and J by 9 bases, with 20 bases left in between. The CDR3 has 15 residues. The V gene's germline CDR1 is SGHRS and CDR2 YFSETQ. Here the CDR3 reads CASSPLQGGEGIQYF. CDR3 nucleotides: TGCGCCAGCAGCCCCCTCCAAGGGGGGGAGGGCATTCAGTACTTC.

This clone has a single count. This chain links TRBV11-2 with TRBJ2-7; 7 bases are a match to TRBD1. This CDR3 is 13 amino acids long. Losses at the gene ends were 5 bases for V and 4 bases for J; bases not matched to a gene: 5. CDR1 and CDR2 (germline): SGHAT, FQNNGV. The CDR3 DNA reads as TGTGCCAGCAGCCGGGACAGAGCATACGAGCAGTACTTC. This encodes CASSRDRAYEQYF.